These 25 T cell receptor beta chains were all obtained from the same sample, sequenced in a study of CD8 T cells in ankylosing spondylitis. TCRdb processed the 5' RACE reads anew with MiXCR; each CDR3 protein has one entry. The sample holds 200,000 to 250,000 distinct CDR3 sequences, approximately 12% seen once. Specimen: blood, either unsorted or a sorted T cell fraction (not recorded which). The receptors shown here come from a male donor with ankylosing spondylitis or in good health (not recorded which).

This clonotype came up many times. The CDR3: CASNSDPQGGTQKYGYTF. The DNA of the CDR3 is TGTGCCAGCAATTCGGACCCACAGGGGGGGACCCAAAAATATGGCTACACCTTC. The V and J genes are TRBV9 and TRBJ1-2; 8 positions match TRBD1. The germline V gene encodes CDR1 SGDLS and CDR2 YYNGEE. Trimming took 6 bases from V and 5 from J; bases not matched to a gene: 21. The CDR3 covers 18 residues.

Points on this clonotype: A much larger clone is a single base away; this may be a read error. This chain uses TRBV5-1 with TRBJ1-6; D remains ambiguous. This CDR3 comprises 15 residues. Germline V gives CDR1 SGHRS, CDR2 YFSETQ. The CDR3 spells CGSSLEGRLGSPLHF. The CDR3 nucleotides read TGCGGCAGCAGCTTGGAAGGCCGTTTAGGGTCACCCCTCCACTTT.

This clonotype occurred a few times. The CDR3: CASSLRQDRSNYGYTF. The CDR3 nucleotides read TGTGCCAGCAGCCTCAGACAGGACAGGTCAAACTATGGCTACACCTTC. V gene TRBV7-2 combines with J gene TRBJ1-2, with TRBD1 identical over 7 bases. Germline values: CDR1 SGHTA, CDR2 FQGNSA. This CDR3 region has 16 residues. The trim removed 5 bases at V and 2 bases at J, leaving 11 bases unmatched. Supplemented by reference TRBV7-2 and TRBJ1-2, the full variable domain reads GAGVSQSPSNKVTEKGKDVELRCDPISGHTALYWYRQSLGQGLEFLIYFQGNSAPDKSGLPSDRFSAERTGGSVSTLTIQRTQQEDSAVYLCASSLRQDRSNYGYTFGSGTRLTVV.

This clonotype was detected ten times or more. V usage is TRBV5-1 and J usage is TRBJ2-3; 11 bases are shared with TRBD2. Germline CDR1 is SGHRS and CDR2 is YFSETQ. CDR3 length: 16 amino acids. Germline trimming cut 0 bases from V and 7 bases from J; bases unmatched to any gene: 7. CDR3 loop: CASSLGLAGGRNTQYF. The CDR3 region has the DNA TGCGCCAGCAGCTTGGGGCTAGCGGGAGGTCGAAATACGCAGTATTTT. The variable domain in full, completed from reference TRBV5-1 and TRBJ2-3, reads KAGVTQTPRYLIKTRGQQVTLSCSPISGHRSVSWYQQTPGQGLQFLFEYFSETQRNKGNFPGRFSGRQFSNSRSEMNVSTLELGDSALYLCASSLGLAGGRNTQYFGPGTRLTVL.

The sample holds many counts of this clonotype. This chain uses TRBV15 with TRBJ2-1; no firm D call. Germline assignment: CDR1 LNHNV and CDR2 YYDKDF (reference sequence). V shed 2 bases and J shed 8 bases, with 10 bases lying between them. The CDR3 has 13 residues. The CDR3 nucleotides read TGTGCCACCAGCAGACGGAACATCTATGAGCAGTTCTTC. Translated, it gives CATSRRNIYEQFF.

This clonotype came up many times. CDR3 nucleotides: TGTGCCAGCAGCCAAGATCCGACTAGCGGGGTGCAAGAGACCCAGTACTTC. Encoded protein: CASSQDPTSGVQETQYF. The chain has TRBV4-2 and TRBJ2-5, with 11 bases that match TRBD2. The CDR3 runs 17 residues. With 0 bases clipped from V and 2 bases from J, the junction kept 5 bases outside the gene matches. CDR1 is LGHNA, CDR2 YNFKEQ, per germline.

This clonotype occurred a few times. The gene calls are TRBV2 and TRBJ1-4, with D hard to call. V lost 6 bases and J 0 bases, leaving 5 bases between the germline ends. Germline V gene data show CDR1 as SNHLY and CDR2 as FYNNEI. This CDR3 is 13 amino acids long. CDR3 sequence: CASSHATNEKLFF. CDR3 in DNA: TGTGCCAGCAGCCATGCAACTAATGAAAAACTGTTTTTT.

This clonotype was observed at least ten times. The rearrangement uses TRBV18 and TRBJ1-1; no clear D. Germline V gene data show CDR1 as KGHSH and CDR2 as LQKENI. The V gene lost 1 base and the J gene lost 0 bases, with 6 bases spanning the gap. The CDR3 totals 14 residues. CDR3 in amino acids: CASSPRQVNTEAFF. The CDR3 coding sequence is TGTGCCAGCTCACCACGGCAGGTGAACACTGAAGCTTTCTTT.

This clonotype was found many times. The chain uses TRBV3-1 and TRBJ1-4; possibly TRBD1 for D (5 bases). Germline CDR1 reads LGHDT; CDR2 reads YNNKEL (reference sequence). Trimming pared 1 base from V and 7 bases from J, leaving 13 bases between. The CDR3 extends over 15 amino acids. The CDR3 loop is CASSQGAGGGEKLFF. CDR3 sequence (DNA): TGTGCCAGCAGCCAAGGTGCGGGGGGTGGTGAAAAACTGTTTTTT.

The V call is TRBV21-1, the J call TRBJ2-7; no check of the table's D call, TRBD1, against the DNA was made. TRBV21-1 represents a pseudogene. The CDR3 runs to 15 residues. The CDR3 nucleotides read TGTGCCAGCAGCATAGAGACAGGCGAAGCCTCCGAGCAGTACTTC. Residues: CASSIETGEASEQYF.

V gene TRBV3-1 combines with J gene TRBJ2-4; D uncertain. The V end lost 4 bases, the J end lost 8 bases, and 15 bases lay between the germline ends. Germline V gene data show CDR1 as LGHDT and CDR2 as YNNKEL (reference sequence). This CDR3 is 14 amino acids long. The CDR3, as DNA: TGTGCCAGCAGCCCGCAGAGCTCGAGACACATTCAGTACTTC. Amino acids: CASSPQSSRHIQYF.

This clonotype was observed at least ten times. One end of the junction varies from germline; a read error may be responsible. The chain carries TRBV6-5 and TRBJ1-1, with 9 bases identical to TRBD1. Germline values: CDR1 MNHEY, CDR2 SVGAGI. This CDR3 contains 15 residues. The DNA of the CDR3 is TGTGCCAGCAGCTACTCGGGACAGGGCAACACTGAAGCTTTCTTT. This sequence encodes CASSYSGQGNTEAFF.

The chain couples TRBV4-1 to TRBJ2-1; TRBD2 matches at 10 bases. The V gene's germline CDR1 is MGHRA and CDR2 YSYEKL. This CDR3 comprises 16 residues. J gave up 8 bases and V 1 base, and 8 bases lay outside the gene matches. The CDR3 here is CASSQGTSGVWDEQFF. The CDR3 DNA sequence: TGCGCCAGCAGCCAAGGTACTAGCGGGGTTTGGGATGAGCAGTTCTTC.

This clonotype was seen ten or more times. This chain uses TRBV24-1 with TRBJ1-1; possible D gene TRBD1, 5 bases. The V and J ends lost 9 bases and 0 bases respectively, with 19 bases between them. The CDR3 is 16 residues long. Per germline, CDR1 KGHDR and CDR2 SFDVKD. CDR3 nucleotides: TGTGCCACCCACCCCCAGTGGCGGGGGGTGAACACTGAAGCTTTCTTT. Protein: CATHPQWRGVNTEAFF.

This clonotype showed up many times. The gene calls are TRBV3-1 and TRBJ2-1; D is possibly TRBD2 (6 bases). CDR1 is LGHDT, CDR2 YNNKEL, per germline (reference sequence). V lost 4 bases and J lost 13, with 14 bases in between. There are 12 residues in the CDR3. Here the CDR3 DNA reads TGTGCCAGCAGCCCCCGGGCTAGCGATCAGTTCTTC. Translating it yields CASSPRASDQFF.

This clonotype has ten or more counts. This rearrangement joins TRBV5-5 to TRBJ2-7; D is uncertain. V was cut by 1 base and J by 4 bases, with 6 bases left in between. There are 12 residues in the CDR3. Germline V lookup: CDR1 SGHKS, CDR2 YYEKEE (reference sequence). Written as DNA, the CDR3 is TGTGCCAGCAGCTTGAACAGATACGAGCAGTACTTC. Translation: CASSLNRYEQYF.

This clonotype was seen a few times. The CDR3 DNA follows: TGTGCCAGCAGCGCTCCCCCACTCCCGTCGTCGTACAATGAGCAGTTCTTC. It is translated as CASSAPPLPSSYNEQFF. The V gene is TRBV7-8, the J gene TRBJ2-1; D unresolved. V shed 5 bases and J shed 4 bases, with 21 bases lying between them. This CDR3 comprises 17 residues. CDR1 and CDR2 from the germline V gene are SGHVS and FQNEAQ.

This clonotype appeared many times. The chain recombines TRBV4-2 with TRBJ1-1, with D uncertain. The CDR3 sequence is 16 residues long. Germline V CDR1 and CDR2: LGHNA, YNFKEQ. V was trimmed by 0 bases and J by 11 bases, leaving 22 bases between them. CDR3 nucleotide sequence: TGTGCCAGCAGCCAAGATGGCGTCAGTCCCCCCGGTGAGGCTTTCTTT. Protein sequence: CASSQDGVSPPGEAFF.

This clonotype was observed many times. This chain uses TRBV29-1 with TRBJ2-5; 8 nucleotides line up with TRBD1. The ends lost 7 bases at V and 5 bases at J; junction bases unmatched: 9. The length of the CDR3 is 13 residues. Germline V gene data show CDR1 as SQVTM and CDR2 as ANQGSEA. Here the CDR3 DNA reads TGCAGCGCCTTCAGGACAGGGCTGGAGACCCAGTACTTC. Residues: CSAFRTGLETQYF.

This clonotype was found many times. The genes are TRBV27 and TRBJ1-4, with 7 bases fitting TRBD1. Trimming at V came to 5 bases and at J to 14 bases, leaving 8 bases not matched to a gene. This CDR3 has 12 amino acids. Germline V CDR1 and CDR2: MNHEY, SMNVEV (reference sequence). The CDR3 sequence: CASSPTTGTLFF. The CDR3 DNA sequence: TGTGCCAGCAGTCCAACGACAGGGACCCTGTTTTTT.

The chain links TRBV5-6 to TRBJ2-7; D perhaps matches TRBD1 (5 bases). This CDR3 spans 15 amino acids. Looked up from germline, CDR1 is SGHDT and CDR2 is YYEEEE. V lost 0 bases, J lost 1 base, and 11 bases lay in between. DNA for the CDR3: TGTGCCAGCAGCTTGGGGGCAGGGCTGTCCTACGAGCAGTACTTC. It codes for CASSLGAGLSYEQYF. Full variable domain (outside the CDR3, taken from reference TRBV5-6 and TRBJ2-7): DAGVTQSPTHLIKTRGQQVTLRCSPKSGHDTVSWYQQALGQGPQFIFQYYEEEERQRGNFPDRFSGHQFPNYSSELNVNALLLGDSALYLCASSLGAGLSYEQYFGPGTRLTVT.

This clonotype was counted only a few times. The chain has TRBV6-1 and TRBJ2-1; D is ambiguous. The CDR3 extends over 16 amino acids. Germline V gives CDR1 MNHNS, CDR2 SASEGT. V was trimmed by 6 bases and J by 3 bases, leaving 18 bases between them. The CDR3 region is CASSPLKGSFYNEQFF. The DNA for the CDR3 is TGTGCCAGCAGCCCCCTTAAAGGGTCGTTCTACAATGAGCAGTTCTTC.

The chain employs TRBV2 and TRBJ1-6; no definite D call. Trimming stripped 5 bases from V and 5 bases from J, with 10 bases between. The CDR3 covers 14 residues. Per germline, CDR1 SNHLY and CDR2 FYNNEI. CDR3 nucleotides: TGTGCCAGCAGTCCCGGACTAAATAATTCACCCCTCCACTTT. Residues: CASSPGLNNSPLHF.

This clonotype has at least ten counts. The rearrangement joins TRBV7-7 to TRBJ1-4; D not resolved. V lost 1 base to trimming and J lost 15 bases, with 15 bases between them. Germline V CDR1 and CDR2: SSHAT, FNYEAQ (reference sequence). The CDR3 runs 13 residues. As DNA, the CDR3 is TGTGCCAGCAGCTTAGTTCCCTGGAGTAGAGTGTTTTTT. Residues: CASSLVPWSRVFF. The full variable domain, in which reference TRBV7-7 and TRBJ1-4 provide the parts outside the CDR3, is GAGVSQSPRYKVTKRGQDVTLRCDPISSHATLYWYQQALGQGPEFLTYFNYEAQPDKSGLPSDRFSAERPEGSISTLTIQRTEQRDSAMYRCASSLVPWSRVFFGSGTQLSVL.

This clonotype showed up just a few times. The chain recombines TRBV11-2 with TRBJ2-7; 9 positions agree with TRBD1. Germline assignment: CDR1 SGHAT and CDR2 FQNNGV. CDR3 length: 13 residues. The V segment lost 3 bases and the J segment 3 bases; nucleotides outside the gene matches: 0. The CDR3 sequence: CASSLTGGYEQYF. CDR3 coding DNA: TGTGCCAGCAGCTTGACAGGGGGCTACGAGCAGTACTTC.